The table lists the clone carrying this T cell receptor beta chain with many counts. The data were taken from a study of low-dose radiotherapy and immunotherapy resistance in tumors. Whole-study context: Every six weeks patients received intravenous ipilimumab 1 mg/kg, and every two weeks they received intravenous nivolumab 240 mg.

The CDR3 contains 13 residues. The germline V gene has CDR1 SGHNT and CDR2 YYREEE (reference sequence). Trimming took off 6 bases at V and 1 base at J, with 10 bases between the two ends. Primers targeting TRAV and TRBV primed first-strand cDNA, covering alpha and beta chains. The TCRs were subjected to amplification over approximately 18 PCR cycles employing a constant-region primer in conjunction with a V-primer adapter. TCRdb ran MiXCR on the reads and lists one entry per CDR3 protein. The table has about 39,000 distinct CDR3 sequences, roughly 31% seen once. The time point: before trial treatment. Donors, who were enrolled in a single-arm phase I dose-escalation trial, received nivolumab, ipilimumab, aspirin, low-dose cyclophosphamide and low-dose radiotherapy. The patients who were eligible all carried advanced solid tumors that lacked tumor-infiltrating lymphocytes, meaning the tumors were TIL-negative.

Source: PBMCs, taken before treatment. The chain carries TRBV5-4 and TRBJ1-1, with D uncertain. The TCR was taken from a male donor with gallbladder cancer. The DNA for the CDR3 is TGTGCCAGCACCGAGGACCGGAACACTGAAGCTTTCTTT. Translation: CASTEDRNTEAFF.